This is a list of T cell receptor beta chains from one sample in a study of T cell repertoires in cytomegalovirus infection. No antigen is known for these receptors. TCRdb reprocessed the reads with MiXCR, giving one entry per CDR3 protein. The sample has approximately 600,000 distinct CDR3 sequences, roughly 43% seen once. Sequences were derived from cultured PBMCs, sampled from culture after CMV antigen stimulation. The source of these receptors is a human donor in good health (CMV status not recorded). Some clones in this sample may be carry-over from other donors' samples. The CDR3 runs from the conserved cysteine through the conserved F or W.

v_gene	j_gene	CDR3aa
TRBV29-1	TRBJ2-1	CSVLVDGTYNEQFF
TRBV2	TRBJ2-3	CASSPDVADTQYF
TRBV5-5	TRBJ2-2	CASSPPGYPGTGELFF
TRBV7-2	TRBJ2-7	CASSFFRPNYEQYF
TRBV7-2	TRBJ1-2	CASSLSRLYGYTF
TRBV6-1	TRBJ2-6	CASRGGVSGANVLTF
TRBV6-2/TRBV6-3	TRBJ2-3	CASSYEVVRNTQYF
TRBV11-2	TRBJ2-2	CASTYILGPGELFF
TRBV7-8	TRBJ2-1	CASSQTGYEQFF
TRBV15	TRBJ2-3	CATSRALVTDTQYF
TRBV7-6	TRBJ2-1	CASSLGWGGFDEQFF
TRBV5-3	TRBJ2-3	CASSSEGDTQYF
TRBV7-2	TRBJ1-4	CASSFGTGDEKLFF
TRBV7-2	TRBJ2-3	CASRAWGVGDTQYF
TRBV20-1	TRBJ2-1	CSARKGTQSSYNEQFF
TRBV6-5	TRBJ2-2	CASSYSGAGRNTGELFF